The clone carrying this T cell receptor beta chain showed up just a few times. The data are from a study of PD-L1 blockade in urothelial cancer. Study context: It was at 3 weeks (second dose) and 6 weeks after treatment start that blood was analyzed.

The time point was: peripheral blood 6 weeks after treatment start. This table comes from immunoSEQ multiplex PCR, and its TCRdb copy is limited to in-frame clones, with some not included. Found here are approximately 91,000 clones, less than 85% of them singletons; the top ten hold 8.4%. The germline V gene has CDR1 LNHDA and CDR2 SQIVND (reference sequence). The CDR3 length is 15 residues. With 1 base clipped from V and 9 bases from J, the junction kept 7 bases outside the gene matches. The starting material was PBMCs, obtained around atezolizumab (anti-PD-L1) treatment. This chain uses TRBV19 with TRBJ2-1; 9 positions match TRBD2. This clonotype was sampled from a man aged 65 to 79 with urothelial cancer. CDR3 amino acids: CASSIVGGGAGEQFF. Written as DNA, the CDR3 is TGTGCCAGTAGTATAGTGGGCGGGGGGGCCGGTGAGCAGTTCTTC.